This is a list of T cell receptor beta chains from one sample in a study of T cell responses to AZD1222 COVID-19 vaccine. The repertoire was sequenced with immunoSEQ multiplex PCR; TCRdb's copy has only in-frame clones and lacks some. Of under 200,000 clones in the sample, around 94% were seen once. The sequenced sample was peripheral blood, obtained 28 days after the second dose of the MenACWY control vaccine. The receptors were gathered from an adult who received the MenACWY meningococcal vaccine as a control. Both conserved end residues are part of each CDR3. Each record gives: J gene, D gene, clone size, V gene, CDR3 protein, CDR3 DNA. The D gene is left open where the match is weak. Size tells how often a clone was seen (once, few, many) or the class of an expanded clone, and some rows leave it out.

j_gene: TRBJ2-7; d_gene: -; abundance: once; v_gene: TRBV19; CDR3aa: CASSARDRPYEQYF; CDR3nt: TGTGCCAGTAGTGCCCGGGATCGTCCCTACGAGCAGTACTTC
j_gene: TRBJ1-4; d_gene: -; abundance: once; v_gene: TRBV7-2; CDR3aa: CASGRGGDEKLFF; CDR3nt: TGTGCCAGCGGGAGGGGTGGGGATGAAAAACTGTTTTTT
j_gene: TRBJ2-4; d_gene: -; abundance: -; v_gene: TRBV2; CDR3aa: CASRPTVAKNIQYF; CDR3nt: TGTGCCAGCAGGCCCACAGTAGCCAAAAACATTCAGTACTTC
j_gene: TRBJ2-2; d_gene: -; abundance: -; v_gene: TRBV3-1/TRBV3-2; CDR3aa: CASSQARELFF; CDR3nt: TGTGCCAGCAGCCAAGCCAGGGAGCTGTTTTTT
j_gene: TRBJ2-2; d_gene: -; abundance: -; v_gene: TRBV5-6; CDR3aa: CASSLGTASYTGELFF; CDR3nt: TGTGCCAGCAGCTTGGGGACAGCCTCTTACACCGGGGAGCTGTTTTTT
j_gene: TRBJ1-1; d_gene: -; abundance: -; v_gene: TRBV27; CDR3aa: CASSLSGGNTEAFF; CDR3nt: TGTGCCAGCAGTTTAAGCGGTGGTAACACTGAAGCTTTCTTT
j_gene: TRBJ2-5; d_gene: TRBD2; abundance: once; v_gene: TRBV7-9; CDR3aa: CASSLGGTSGSGETQYF; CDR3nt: TGTGCCAGCAGCTTAGGGGGGACTAGCGGGAGCGGAGAGACCCAGTACTTC
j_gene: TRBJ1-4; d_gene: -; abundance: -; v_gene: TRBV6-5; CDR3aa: CASRLNEKLFF; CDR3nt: TGTGCCAGCAGGTTGAATGAAAAACTGTTTTTT
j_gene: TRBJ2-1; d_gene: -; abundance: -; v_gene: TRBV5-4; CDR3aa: CASSLEQGRPMVEQFF; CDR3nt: TGTGCCAGCAGCTTGGAGCAGGGACGCCCAATGGTAGAGCAGTTCTTC
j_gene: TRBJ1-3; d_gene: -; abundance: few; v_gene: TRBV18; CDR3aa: CASSVNQQISGNTIYF; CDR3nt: TGTGCCAGCTCAGTAAACCAGCAAATCTCTGGAAACACCATATATTTT
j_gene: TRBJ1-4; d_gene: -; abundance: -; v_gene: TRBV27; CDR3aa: CASSFARTNEKLFF; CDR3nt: TGTGCCAGCAGTTTTGCTCGAACTAATGAAAAACTGTTTTTT
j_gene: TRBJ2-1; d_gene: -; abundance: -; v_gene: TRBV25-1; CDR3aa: CATSDYYNEQFF; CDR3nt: TGTGCCACTTCGGACTACTACAATGAGCAGTTCTTC
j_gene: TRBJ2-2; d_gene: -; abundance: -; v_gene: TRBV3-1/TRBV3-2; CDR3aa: CASSRQAGELFF; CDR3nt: TGTGCCAGCAGTAGGCAGGCCGGGGAGCTGTTTTTT
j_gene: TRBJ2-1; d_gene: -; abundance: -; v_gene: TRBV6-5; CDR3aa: CASSLKPIRYNEQFF; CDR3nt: TGTGCCAGCAGTTTAAAGCCAATCAGGTACAATGAGCAGTTCTTC
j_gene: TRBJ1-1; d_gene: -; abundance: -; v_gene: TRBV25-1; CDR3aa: CASSQGFGTEAFF; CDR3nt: TGTGCCAGCAGCCAGGGGTTCGGCACTGAAGCTTTCTTT
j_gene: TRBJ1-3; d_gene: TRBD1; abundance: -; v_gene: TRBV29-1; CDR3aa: CSVLPGGNF; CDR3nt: TGCAGCGTTCTTCCAGGGGGGAATTTT
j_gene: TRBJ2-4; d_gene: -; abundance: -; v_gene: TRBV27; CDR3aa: CASSSTGVAKNIQYF; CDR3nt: TGTGCCAGCAGTTCGACAGGAGTAGCCAAAAACATTCAGTACTTC
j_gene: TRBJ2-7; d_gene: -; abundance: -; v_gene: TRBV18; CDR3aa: CASHGGRNYEQYF; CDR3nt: TGTGCCAGCCACGGTGGGCGTAACTACGAGCAGTACTTC
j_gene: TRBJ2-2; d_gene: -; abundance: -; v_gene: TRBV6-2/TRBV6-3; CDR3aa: CASSSDSPSNTGELFF; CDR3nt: TGTGCCAGCAGCTCCGACAGCCCCTCGAACACCGGGGAGCTGTTTTTT
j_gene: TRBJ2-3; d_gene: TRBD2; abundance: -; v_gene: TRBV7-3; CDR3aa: CASSARAGGKDTQYF; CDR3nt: TGTGCCAGCAGTGCACGAGCGGGAGGGAAAGATACGCAGTATTTT
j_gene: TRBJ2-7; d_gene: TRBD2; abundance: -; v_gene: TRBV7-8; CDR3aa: CASSTGTSGLLSSYEQYF; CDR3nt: TGTGCCAGCAGCACAGGGACTAGCGGACTCTTAAGCTCCTACGAGCAGTACTTC
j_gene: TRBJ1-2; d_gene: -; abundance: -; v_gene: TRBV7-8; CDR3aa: CASSLGHRNYGYTF; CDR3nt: TGTGCCAGCAGCTTAGGCCACAGGAACTATGGCTACACCTTC
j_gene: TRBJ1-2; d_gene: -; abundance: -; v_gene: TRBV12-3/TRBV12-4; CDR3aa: CASRLTANYGYTF; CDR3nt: TGTGCCAGCAGACTGACAGCTAACTATGGCTACACCTTC
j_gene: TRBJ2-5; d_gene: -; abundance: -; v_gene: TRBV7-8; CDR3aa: CASSLGLGMETQYF; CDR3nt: TGTGCCAGCAGCTTGGGACTGGGGATGGAGACCCAGTACTTC
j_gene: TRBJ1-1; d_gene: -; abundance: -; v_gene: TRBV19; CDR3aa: CASTPRQDSAEAFF; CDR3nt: TGTGCCAGTACCCCGAGGCAGGACAGCGCTGAAGCTTTCTTT
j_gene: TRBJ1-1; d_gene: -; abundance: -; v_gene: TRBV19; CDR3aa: CASSYPNTEAFF; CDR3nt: TGTGCCAGTAGTTATCCCAACACTGAAGCTTTCTTT
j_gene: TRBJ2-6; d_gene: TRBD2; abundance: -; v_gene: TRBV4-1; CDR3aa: CASSQGLAGAGANVLTF; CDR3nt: TGCGCCAGCAGCCAAGGACTAGCGGGAGCTGGGGCCAACGTCCTGACTTTC
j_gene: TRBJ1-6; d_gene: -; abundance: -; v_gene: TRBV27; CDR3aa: CASSLQGGNSPLHF; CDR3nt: TGTGCCAGCAGTTTACAGGGTGGCAATTCACCCCTCCACTTT
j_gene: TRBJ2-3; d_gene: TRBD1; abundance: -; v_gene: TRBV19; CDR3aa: CASSSRTGDGTDTQYF; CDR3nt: TGTGCCAGTAGTTCTAGGACAGGGGATGGCACAGATACGCAGTATTTT
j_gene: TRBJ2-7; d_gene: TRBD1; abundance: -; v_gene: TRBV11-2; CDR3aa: CASSLATGGEQYF; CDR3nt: TGTGCCAGCAGCTTAGCGACAGGGGGCGAGCAGTACTTC
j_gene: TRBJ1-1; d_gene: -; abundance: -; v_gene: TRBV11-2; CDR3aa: CASSLGTTEAFF; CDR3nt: TGTGCCAGCAGCTTAGGGACCACTGAAGCTTTCTTT
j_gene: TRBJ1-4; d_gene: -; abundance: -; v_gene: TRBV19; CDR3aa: CASTRDSSNEKLFF; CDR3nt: TGTGCCAGTACTCGAGACAGCTCCAATGAAAAACTGTTTTTT
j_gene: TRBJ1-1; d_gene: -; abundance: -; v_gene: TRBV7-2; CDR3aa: CASRTGGPQDSQKAFF; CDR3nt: TGTGCCAGCCGGACCGGCGGGCCTCAGGACTCGCAAAAAGCTTTCTTT
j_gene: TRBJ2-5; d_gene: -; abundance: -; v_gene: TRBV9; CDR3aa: CASSVDNLRGTQYF; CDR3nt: TGTGCCAGCAGCGTAGATAACCTCAGGGGGACCCAGTACTTC
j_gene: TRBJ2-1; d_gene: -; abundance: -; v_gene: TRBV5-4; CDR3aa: CASSPPGHKTYNEQFF; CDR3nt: TGTGCCAGCAGTCCGCCGGGACATAAAACCTACAATGAGCAGTTCTTC
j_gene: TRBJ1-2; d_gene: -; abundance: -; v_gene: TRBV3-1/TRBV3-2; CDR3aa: CASSQVSASGYTF; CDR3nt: TGTGCCAGCAGCCAAGTGTCAGCTAGCGGCTACACCTTC
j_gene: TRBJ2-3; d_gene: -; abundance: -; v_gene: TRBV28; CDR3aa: CASTRSPILGSTDTQYF; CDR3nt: TGTGCCAGCACCCGTAGCCCGATCCTTGGGTCCACAGATACGCAGTATTTT
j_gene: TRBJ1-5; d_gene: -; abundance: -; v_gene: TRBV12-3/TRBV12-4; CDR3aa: CASSAGPSSQHF; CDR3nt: TGTGCCAGCAGTGCAGGCCCTTCGTCCCAGCATTTT
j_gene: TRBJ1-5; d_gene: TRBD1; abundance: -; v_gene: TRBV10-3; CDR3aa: CATTTGGRGNQPQHF; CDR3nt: TGTGCCACTACGACAGGGGGCCGAGGCAATCAGCCCCAGCATTTT
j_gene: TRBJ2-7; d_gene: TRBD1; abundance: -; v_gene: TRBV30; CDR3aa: CAWSPGTGEQYF; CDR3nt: TGTGCCTGGAGCCCCGGGACAGGGGAGCAGTACTTC
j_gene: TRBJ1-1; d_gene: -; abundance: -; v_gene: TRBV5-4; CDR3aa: CASSWGKRRVTEAFF; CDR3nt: TGTGCCAGCAGCTGGGGTAAGAGGCGGGTCACTGAAGCTTTCTTT
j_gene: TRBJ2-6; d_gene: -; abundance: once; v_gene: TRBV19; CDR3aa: CASSAAVGANVLTF; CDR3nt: TGTGCCAGTAGTGCGGCCGTTGGGGCCAACGTCCTGACTTTC
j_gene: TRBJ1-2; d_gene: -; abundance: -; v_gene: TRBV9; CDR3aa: CASSVAPGGGGYTF; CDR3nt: TGTGCCAGCAGCGTAGCTCCTGGGGGTGGGGGCTACACCTTC
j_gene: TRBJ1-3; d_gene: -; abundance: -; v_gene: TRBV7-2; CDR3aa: CASSLARSSGNTIYF; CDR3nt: TGTGCCAGCAGCCTCGCCCGGAGCTCTGGAAACACCATATATTTT
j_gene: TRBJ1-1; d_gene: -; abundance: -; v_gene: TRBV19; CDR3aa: CASSTGGLEAFF; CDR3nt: TGTGCCAGTAGTACGGGAGGACTTGAAGCTTTCTTT
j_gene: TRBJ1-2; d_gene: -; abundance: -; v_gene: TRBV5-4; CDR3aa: CASNPGVDYGYTF; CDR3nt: TGTGCCAGCAATCCAGGGGTTGACTATGGCTACACCTTC
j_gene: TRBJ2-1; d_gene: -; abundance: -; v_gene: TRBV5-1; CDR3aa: CASRGDQPLYNEQFF; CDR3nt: TGCGCCAGCAGGGGTGACCAGCCACTTTACAATGAGCAGTTCTTC
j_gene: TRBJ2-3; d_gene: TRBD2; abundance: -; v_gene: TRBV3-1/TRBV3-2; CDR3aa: CASSQALLAGAADTQYF; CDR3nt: TGTGCCAGCAGCCAAGCTCTACTAGCGGGAGCGGCAGATACGCAGTATTTT
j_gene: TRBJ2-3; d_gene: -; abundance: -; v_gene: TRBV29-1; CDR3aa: CSVEAREYADTQYF; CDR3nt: TGCAGCGTTGAAGCCCGGGAGTACGCAGATACGCAGTATTTT
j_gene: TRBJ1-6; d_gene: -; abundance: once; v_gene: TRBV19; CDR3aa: CASSWDRRRRSPLHF; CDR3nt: TGTGCCAGTAGTTGGGACCGCCGGCGGCGTTCACCCCTCCACTTT
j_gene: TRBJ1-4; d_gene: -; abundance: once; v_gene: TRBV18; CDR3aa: CASSPPHRAPEKLFF; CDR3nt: TGTGCCAGCTCACCACCCCACAGGGCCCCTGAAAAACTGTTTTTT
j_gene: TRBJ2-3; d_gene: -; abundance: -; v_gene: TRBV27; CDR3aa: CASTMGQGNTDTQYF; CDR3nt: TGTGCCAGCACCATGGGTCAGGGGAACACAGATACGCAGTATTTT
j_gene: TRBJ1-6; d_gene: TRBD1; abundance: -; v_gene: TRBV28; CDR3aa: CASSLWGQISPLHF; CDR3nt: TGTGCCAGCAGTTTATGGGGACAGATTTCACCCCTCCACTTT
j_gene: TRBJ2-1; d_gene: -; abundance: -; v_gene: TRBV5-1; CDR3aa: CASSLSYNEQFF; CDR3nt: TGCGCCAGCAGCTTGTCCTACAATGAGCAGTTCTTC
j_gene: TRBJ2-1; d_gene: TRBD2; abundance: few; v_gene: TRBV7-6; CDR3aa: CASSLTSGGRVYNEQFF; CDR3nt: TGTGCCAGCAGCCTGACTAGCGGGGGTCGGGTATACAATGAGCAGTTCTTC
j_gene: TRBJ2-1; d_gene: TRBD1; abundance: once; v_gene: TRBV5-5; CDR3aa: CASSPRGLINEQFF; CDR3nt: TGTGCCAGCAGCCCCAGGGGGCTGATCAATGAGCAGTTCTTC
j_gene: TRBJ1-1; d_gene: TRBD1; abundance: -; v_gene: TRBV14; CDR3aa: CASSQVRQGNTEAFF; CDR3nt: TGTGCCAGCAGCCAAGTACGACAGGGGAACACTGAAGCTTTCTTT